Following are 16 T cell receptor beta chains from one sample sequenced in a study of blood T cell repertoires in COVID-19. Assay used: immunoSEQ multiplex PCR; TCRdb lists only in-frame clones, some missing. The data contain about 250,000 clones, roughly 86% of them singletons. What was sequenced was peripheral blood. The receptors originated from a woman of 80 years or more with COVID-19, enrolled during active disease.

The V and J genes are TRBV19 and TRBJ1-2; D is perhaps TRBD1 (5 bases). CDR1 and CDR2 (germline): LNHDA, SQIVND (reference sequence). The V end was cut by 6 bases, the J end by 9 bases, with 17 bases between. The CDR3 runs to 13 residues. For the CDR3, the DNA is TGTGCCAGTAGGCCAGGACAAGGCGGTAGCTACACCTTC. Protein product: CASRPGQGGSYTF.

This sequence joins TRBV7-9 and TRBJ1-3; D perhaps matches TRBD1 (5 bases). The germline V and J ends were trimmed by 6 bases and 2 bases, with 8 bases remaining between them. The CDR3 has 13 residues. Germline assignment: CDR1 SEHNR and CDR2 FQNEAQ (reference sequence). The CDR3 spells CASRLQAGNTIYF. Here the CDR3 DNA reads TGTGCCAGCAGGTTACAGGCTGGAAACACCATATATTTT. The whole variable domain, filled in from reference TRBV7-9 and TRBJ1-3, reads DTGVSQNPRHKITKRGQNVTFRCDPISEHNRLYWYRQTLGQGPEFLTYFQNEAQLEKSRLLSDRFSAERPKGSFSTLEIQRTEQGDSAMYLCASRLQAGNTIYFGEGSWLTVV.

The CDR3 region is CASSPIAGGLTDTQYF. CDR3 coding DNA: TGCGCCAGCAGTCCTATAGCGGGGGGGCTCACAGATACGCAGTATTTT. This sequence joins TRBV5-1 and TRBJ2-3; TRBD2 matches 11 bases. The CDR3 length is 16 residues. The junction had 7 bases not matched to a gene; V was cut back by 5 bases and J by 2 bases. Germline-derived CDR1 and CDR2 are SGHRS and YFSETQ.

As DNA, the CDR3 is TGTGCCAGCACCTTAGGGGGTTCTAACTATGGCTACACCTTC. As protein: CASTLGGSNYGYTF. J is TRBJ1-2 and V is TRBV6-5, with TRBD1 as a possible D gene (6 bases). Trimming stripped 7 bases from V and 0 bases from J, with 12 bases between. Per germline, CDR1 MNHEY and CDR2 SVGAGI. The CDR3 extends over 14 amino acids.

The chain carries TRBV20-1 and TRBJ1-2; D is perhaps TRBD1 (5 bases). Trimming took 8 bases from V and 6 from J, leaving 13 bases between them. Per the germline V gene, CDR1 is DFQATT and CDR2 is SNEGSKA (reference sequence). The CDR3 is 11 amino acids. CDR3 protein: CSTIREDGYTF. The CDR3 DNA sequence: TGCAGTACTATCAGGGAGGATGGCTACACCTTC.

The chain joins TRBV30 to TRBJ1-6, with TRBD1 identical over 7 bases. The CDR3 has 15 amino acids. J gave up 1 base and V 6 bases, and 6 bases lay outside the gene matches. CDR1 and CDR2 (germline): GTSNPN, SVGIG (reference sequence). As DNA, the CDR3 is TGTGCCTGTGCAGGGGGAGGTTCCTATAATTCACCCCTCCACTTT. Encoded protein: CACAGGGSYNSPLHF.

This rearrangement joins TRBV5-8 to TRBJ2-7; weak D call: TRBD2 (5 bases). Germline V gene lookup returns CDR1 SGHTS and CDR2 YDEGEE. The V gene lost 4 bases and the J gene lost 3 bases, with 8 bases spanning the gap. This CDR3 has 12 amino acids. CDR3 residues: CASSILDYEQYV. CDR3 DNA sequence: TGTGCCAGCAGCATACTAGACTACGAGCAGTACGTC.

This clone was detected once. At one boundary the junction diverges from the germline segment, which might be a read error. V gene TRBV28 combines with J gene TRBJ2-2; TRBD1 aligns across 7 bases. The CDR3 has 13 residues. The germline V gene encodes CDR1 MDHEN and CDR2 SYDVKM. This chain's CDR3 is CTSRYRGTGELFF. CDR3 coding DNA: TGTACCAGCAGATACAGGGGAACCGGGGAGCTGTTTTTT.

In nucleotides, the CDR3 is TGTGCCATCAGTGAGTCCGGGACAGGGGGTCAGCCCCAGCATTTT. This translates into CAISESGTGGQPQHF. The chain has TRBV10-3 and TRBJ1-5; 11 bases fit TRBD1. After removal of 0 bases from V and 6 bases from J, the junction contained 1 base not matched to a gene. The CDR3 contains 15 residues. Germline V lookup: CDR1 ENHRY, CDR2 SYGVKD.

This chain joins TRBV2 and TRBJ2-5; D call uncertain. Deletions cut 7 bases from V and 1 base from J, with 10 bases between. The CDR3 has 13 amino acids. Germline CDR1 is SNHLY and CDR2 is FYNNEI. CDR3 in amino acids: CASMRSFQETQYF. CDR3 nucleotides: TGTGCCAGCATGCGGAGCTTCCAAGAGACCCAGTACTTC.

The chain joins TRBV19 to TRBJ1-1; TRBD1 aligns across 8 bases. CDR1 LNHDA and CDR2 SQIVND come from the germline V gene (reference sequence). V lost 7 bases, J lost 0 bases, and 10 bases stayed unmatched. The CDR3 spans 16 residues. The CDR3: CASTDSGGLMNTEAFF. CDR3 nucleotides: TGTGCCAGTACTGACTCAGGGGGCCTCATGAACACTGAAGCTTTCTTT.

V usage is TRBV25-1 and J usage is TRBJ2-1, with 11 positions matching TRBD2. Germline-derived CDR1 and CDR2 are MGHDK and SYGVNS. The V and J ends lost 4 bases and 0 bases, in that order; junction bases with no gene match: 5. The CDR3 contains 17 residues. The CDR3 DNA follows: TGTGCCAGCAGTGGTCTAGCGGGGGGAAGCTCCTACAATGAGCAGTTCTTC. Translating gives CASSGLAGGSSYNEQFF.

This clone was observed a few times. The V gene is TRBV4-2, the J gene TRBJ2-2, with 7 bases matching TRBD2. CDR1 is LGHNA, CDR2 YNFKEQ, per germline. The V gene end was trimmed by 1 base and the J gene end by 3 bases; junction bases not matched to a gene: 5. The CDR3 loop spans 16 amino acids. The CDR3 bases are TGTGCCAGCAGCCAAGTGCGGGGGAGTTACACCGGGGAGCTGTTTTTT. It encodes CASSQVRGSYTGELFF.

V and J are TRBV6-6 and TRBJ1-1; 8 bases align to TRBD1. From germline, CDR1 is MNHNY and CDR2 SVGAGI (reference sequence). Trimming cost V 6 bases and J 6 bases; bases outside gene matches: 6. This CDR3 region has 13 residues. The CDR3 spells CASRDRAGPEAFF. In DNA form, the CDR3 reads TGTGCCAGCAGGGACAGGGCAGGGCCTGAAGCTTTCTTT.

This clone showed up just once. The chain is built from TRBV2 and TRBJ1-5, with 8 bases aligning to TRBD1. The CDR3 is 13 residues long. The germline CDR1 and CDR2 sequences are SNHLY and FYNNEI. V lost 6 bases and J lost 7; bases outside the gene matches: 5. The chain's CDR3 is CASSQQGEQPQHF. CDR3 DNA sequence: TGTGCCAGCAGCCAACAGGGGGAACAGCCCCAGCATTTT.

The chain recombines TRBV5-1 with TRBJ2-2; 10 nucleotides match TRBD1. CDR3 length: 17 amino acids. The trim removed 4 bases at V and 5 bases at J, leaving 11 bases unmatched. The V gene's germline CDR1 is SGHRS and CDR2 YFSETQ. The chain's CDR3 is CASSIRPPGQGTGELFF. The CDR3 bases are TGCGCCAGCAGCATACGACCCCCGGGACAGGGGACCGGGGAGCTGTTTTTT.